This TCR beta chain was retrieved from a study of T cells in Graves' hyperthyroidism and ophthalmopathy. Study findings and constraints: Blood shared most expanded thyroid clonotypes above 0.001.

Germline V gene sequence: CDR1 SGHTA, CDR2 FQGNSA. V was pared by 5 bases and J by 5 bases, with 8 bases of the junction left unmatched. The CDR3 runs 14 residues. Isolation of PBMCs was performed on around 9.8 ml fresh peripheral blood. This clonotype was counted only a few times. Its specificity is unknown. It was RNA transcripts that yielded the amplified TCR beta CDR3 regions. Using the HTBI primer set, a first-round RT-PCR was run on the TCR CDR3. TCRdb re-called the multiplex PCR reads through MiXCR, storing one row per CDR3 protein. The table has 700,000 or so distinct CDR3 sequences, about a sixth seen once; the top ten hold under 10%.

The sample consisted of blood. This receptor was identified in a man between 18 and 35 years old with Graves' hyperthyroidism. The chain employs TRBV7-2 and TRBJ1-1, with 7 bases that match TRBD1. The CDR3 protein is CASSPGGGRTEAFF. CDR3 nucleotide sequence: TGTGCCAGCAGCCCAGGGGGGGGTAGAACTGAAGCTTTCTTT.